The 5 T cell receptor beta chains given below trace back to one sample, sequenced in a study of blood T cell repertoires in COVID-19. TCRdb's table, derived via immunoSEQ multiplex PCR, lists solely in-frame clones and lacks some. The sample has around 310,000 clones, around 90% seen once; the top ten hold around 0.93%. Material: peripheral blood. All receptors derive from a woman aged 40 to 55 with COVID-19, enrolled during active disease.

The chain uses TRBV7-2 and TRBJ2-2, with 12 bases identical to TRBD2. Per germline, CDR1 SGHTA and CDR2 FQGNSA. Trimming removed 2 bases from V and 0 bases from J; junction bases left unmatched: 7. The CDR3 consists of 19 residues. CDR3 DNA: TGTGCCAGCAGCTTAACTCACCTAGCGGGAGGGGCGAACACCGGGGAGCTGTTTTTT. Protein product: CASSLTHLAGGANTGELFF.

The chain uses TRBV28 and TRBJ2-2, with 16 nucleotides matching TRBD2. The CDR3 is 15 amino acids. V was pared by 6 bases and J by 6 bases, with 1 base of the junction left unmatched. From germline, CDR1 is MDHEN and CDR2 SYDVKM. CDR3 sequence reads: CASRGTSGGAGELFF. The DNA for the CDR3 is TGTGCCAGCAGAGGGACTAGCGGGGGGGCCGGGGAGCTGTTTTTT.

This clone was observed a single time. This chain uses TRBV4-3 with TRBJ1-6; TRBD1 might be the D (5 bases). The CDR3 covers 15 residues. V lost 0 bases to trimming and J lost 9 bases, with 12 bases between them. Germline CDR1 LGHNA, CDR2 YSLEER. As DNA, the CDR3 is TGCGCCAGCAGCCAAGATTGGCAGGGTAGTTCACCCCTCCACTTT. Translated: CASSQDWQGSSPLHF.

The V gene is TRBV6-4, the J gene TRBJ1-2; D is unclear. The V and J ends lost 6 bases and 4 bases respectively, with 12 bases between them. Germline V lookup: CDR1 MRHNA, CDR2 SNTAGT. The CDR3 covers 13 residues. In nucleotides, the CDR3 is TGTGCCAGCAGACCGGGAAGGACCTATGGCTACACCTTC. This gives the protein CASRPGRTYGYTF.

The J gene is TRBJ1-5, the V gene TRBV19; possibly TRBD1 for D (6 bases). Germline V CDR1 and CDR2: LNHDA, SQIVND (reference sequence). V lost 5 bases and J 1 base, leaving 12 bases between the germline ends. The length of the CDR3 is 15 residues. The CDR3 DNA is TGTGCCAGTAGTCAACAGGGTTTGAGCAATCAGCCCCAGCATTTT. Translation gives CASSQQGLSNQPQHF.